The 2 T cell receptor beta chains listed next were all sequenced from one sample in a study of T cells in Graves' hyperthyroidism and ophthalmopathy. Using RNA transcripts as the source, TCR beta CDR3 regions were amplified. The TCR CDR3 first-round RT-PCR relied on the HTBI primer set. TCRdb ran MiXCR on the multiplex PCR reads and lists one entry per CDR3 protein. The sample lists over 350,000 distinct CDR3 sequences; 11% to 15% were seen once. What was sequenced was blood. These receptors were obtained from a man in his forties or fifties with Graves' ophthalmopathy.

This clonotype was detected many times. The J gene is TRBJ1-5, the V gene TRBV29-1; D not certain. Germline V gene sequence: CDR1 SQVTM, CDR2 ANQGSEA. V lost 4 bases and J 6 bases, leaving 13 bases between the germline ends. The length of the CDR3 is 13 residues. The CDR3 is CSVVLGFGQPQHF. CDR3 coding DNA: TGCAGCGTTGTTCTTGGCTTTGGTCAGCCCCAGCATTTT.

The CDR3 here is CASSFYATQHNDETNEKLFF. Written as DNA, the CDR3 is TGTGCCAGCAGCTTTTATGCCACACAGCACAATGACGAAACTAATGAAAAACTGTTTTTT. V and J are TRBV5-5 and TRBJ1-4; unclear D gene. Germline lookup yields CDR1 SGHKS and CDR2 YYEKEE (reference sequence). The CDR3 consists of 20 residues. Between the trimmed V and J ends, which lost 2 bases and 1 base, there was a span of 24 bases.